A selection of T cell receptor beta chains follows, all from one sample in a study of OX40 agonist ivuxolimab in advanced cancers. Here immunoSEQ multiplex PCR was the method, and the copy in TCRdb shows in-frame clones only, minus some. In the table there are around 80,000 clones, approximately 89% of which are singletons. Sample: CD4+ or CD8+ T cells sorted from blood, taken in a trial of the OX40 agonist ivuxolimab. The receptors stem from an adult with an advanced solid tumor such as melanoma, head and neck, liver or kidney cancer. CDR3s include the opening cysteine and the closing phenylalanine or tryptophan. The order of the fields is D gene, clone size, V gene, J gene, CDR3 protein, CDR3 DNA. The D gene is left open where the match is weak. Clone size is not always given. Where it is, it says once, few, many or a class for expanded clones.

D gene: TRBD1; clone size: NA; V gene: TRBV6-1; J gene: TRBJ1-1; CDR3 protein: CASSGGQGGTEAFF; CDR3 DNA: TGTGCCAGCAGTGGGGGACAGGGGGGCACTGAAGCTTTCTTT
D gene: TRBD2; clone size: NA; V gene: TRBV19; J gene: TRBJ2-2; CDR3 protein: CASSPLAGETGELFF; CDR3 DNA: TGTGCCAGTAGCCCACTAGCGGGAGAGACCGGGGAGCTGTTTTTT
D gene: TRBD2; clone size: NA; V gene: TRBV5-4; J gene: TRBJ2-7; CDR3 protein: CASTLGTSGAYEQYF; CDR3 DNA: TGTGCCAGCACCCTGGGGACTAGCGGGGCCTACGAGCAGTACTTC
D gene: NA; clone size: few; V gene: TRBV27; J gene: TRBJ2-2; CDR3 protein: CASSPLQGNPGELFF; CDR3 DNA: TGTGCCAGCAGTCCATTACAGGGTAATCCCGGGGAGCTGTTTTTT
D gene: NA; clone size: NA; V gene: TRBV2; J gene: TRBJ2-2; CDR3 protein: CASSFAQAGELFF; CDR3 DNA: TGTGCCAGCAGTTTCGCCCAGGCCGGGGAGCTGTTTTTT
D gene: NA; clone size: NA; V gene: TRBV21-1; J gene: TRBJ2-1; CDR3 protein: CASGASSSSYNEQFF; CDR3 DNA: TGTGCCAGCGGGGCGTCTAGCTCCTCCTACAATGAGCAGTTCTTC
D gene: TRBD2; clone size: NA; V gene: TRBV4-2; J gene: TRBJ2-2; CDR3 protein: CASSRQAGGFLNTGELFF; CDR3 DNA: TGTGCCAGCAGCCGTCAAGCGGGGGGATTCCTGAACACCGGGGAGCTGTTTTTT
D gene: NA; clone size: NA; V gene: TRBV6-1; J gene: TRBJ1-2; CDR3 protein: CASSGRPDGYTF; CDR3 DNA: TGTGCCAGCAGTGGAAGACCGGACGGCTACACCTTC
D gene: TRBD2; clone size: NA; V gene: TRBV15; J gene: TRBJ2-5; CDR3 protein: CATSRLKGTSGREETQYF; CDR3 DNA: TGTGCCACCAGCAGGCTAAAAGGGACTAGCGGGAGGGAAGAGACCCAGTACTTC
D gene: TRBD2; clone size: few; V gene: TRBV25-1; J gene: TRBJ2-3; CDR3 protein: CASSLRTSGSTDTQYF; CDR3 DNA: TGTGCCAGCAGTCTGAGGACTAGCGGTAGCACAGATACGCAGTATTTT
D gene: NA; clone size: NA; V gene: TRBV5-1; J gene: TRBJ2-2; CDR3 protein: CASSLVGGQGTGELFF; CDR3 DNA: TGCGCCAGCAGCTTGGTTGGGGGGCAAGGCACCGGGGAGCTGTTTTTT
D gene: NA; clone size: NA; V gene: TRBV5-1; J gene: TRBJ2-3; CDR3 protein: CASSPVAGRDTQYF; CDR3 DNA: TGCGCCAGCAGCCCGGTAGCTGGACGGGATACGCAGTATTTT
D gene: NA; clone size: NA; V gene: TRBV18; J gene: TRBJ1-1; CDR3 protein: CASSPRTPEAFF; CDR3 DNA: TGTGCCAGCTCACCTCGTACCCCTGAAGCTTTCTTT
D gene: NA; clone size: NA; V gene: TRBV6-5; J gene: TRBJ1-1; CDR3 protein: CASSMGLNTEAFF; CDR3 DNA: TGTGCCAGCAGCATGGGTCTTAACACTGAAGCTTTCTTT
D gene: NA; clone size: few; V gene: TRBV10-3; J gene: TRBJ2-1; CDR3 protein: CAISEPAGSSYNEQFF; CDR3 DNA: TGTGCCATCAGTGAGCCGGCAGGGAGCTCCTACAATGAGCAGTTCTTC
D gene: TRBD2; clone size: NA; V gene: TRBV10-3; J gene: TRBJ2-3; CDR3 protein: CAISPGLVTFTDTQYF; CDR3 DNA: TGTGCCATCAGCCCGGGACTAGTGACATTCACAGATACGCAGTATTTT
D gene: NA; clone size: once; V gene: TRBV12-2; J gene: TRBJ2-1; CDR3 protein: CASRPSRLPSSYNEQFF; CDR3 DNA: TGTGCAAGTCGCCCGAGTCGACTTCCCAGCTCCTACAATGAGCAGTTCTTC
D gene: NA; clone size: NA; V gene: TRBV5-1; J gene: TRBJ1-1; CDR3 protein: CASSLQAMNTEAFF; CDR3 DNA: TGCGCCAGCAGCTTGCAGGCTATGAACACTGAAGCTTTCTTT
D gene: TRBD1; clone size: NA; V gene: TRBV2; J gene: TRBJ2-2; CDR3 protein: CASRRTGGTGELFF; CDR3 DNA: TGTGCCAGCAGAAGGACAGGGGGGACCGGGGAGCTGTTTTTT
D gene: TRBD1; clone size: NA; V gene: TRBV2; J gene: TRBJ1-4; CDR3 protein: CASTLQGMIEKLFF; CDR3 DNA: TGTGCCAGCACGTTACAGGGGATGATAGAAAAACTGTTTTTT